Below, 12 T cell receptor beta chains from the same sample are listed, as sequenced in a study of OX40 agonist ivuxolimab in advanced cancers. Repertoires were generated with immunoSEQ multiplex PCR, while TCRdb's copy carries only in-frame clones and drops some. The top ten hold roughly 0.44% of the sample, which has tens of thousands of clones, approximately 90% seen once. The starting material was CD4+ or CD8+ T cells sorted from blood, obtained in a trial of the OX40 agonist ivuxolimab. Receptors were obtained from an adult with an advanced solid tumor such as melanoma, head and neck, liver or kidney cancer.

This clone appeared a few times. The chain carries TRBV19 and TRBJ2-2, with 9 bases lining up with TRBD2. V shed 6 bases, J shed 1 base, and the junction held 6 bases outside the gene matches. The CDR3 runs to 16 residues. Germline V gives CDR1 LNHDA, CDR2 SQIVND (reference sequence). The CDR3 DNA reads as TGTGCCAGTAGCTCCTTGACTAGCGGGAACACCGGGGAGCTGTTTTTT. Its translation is CASSSLTSGNTGELFF.

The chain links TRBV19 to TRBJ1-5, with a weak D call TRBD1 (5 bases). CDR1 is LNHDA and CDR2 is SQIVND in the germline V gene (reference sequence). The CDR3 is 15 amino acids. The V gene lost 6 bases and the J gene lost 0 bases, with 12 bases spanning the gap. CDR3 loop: CASSDRLYSNQPQHF. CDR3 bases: TGTGCCAGTAGCGACAGACTATATAGCAATCAGCCCCAGCATTTT.

The CDR3 DNA reads as TGTGCCAGTAGTTCCCAGACAGGCTCCTACGAGCAGTACTTC. The encoded protein is CASSSQTGSYEQYF. This sequence joins TRBV19 and TRBJ2-7, with a possible D match to TRBD1 (6 bases). The CDR3 totals 14 residues. Per the germline V gene, CDR1 is LNHDA and CDR2 is SQIVND (reference sequence). V was cut by 5 bases and J by 0 bases, with 11 bases left in between.

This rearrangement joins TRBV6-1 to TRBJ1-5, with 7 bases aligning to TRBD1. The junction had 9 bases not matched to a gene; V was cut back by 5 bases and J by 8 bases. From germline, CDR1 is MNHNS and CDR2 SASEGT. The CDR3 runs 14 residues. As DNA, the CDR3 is TGTGCCAGCAGTATAACAGGGGAAGAGGAGCCCCAGCATTTT. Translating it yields CASSITGEEEPQHF.

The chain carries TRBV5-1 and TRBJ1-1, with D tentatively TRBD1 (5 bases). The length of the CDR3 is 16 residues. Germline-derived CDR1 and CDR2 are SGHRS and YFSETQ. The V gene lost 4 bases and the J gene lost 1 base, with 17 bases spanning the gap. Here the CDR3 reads CASSEGHLVRNTEAFF. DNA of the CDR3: TGCGCCAGCAGCGAAGGACATTTGGTGAGGAACACTGAAGCTTTCTTT. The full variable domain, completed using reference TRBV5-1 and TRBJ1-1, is KAGVTQTPRYLIKTRGQQVTLSCSPISGHRSVSWYQQTPGQGLQFLFEYFSETQRNKGNFPGRFSGRQFSNSRSEMNVSTLELGDSALYLCASSEGHLVRNTEAFFGQGTRLTVV.

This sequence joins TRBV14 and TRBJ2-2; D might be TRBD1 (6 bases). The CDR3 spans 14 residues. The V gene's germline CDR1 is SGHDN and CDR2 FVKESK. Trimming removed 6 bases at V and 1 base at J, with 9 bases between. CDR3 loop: CASSRTVNTGELFF. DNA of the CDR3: TGTGCCAGCAGTAGGACAGTGAACACCGGGGAGCTGTTTTTT.

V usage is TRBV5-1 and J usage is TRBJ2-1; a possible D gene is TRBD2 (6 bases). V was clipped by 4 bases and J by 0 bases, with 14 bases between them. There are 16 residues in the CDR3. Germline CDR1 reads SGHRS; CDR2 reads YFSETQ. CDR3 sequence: CASSPRGGTSYNEQFF. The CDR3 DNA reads TGCGCCAGCAGCCCCCGGGGCGGGACCTCCTACAATGAGCAGTTCTTC.

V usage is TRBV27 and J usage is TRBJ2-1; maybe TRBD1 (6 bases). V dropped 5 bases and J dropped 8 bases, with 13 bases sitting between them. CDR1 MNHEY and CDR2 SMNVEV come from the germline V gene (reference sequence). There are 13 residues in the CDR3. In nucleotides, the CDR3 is TGTGCCAGCAGTATTAACAGGGTCCATGAGCAGTTCTTC. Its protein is CASSINRVHEQFF.

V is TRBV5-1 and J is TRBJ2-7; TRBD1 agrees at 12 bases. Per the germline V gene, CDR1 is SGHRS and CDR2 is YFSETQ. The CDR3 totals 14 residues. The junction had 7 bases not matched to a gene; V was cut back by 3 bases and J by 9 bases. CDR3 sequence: CASSWGQGAAWQYF. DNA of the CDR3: TGCGCCAGCAGCTGGGGACAGGGGGCCGCGTGGCAGTACTTC. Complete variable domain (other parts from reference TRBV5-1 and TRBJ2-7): KAGVTQTPRYLIKTRGQQVTLSCSPISGHRSVSWYQQTPGQGLQFLFEYFSETQRNKGNFPGRFSGRQFSNSRSEMNVSTLELGDSALYLCASSWGQGAAWQYFGPGTRLTVT.

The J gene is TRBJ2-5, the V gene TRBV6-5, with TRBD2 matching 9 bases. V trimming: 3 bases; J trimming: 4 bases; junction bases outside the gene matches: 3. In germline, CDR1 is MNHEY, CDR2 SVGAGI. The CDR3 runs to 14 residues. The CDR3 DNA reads TGTGCCAGCAGTTATCTAGCGGGAATAGAGACCCAGTACTTC. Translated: CASSYLAGIETQYF.

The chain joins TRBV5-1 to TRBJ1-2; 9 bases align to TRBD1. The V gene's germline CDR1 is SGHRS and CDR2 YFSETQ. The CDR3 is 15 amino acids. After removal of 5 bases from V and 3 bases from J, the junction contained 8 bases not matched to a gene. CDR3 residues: CASRHTGGNDYGYTF. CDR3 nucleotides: TGCGCCAGCAGGCACACAGGGGGCAATGACTATGGCTACACCTTC.

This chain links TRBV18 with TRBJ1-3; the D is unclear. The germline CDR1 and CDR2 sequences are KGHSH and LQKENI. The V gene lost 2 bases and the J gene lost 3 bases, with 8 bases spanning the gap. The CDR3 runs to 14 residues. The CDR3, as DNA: TGTGCCAGCTCACCAGACTTGGGTGGAAACACCATATATTTT. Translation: CASSPDLGGNTIYF.